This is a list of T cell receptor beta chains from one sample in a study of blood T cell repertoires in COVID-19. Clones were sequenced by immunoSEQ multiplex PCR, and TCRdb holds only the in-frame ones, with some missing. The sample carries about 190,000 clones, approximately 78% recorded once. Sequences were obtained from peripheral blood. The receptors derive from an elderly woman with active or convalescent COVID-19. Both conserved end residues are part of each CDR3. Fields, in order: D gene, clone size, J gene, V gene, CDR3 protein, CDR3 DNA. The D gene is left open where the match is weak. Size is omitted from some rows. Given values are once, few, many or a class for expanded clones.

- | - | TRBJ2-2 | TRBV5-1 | CASSLGQPARNTGELFF | TGCGCCAGCAGCTTAGGACAGCCCGCTCGGAACACCGGGGAGCTGTTTTTT
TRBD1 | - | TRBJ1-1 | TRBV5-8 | CASSHGRDRGWLDTEAFF | TGTGCCAGCAGCCACGGAAGGGACAGGGGGTGGCTGGACACTGAAGCTTTCTTT
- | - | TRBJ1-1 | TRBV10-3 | CAISERRRAQYTEAFF | TGTGCCATCAGTGAAAGGAGAAGAGCTCAATACACTGAAGCTTTCTTT
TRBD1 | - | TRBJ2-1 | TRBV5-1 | CASSLDYRGLSGYNEQFF | TGCGCCAGCAGCTTGGATTACAGGGGGCTTTCGGGCTACAATGAGCAGTTCTTC
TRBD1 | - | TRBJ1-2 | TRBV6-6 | CASSYSPGTDGYTF | TGTGCCAGCAGTTATTCCCCCGGGACAGATGGCTACACCTTC
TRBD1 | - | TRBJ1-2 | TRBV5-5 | CASSPGDRGLIYGYTF | TGTGCCAGCAGCCCTGGGGACAGGGGACTCATCTATGGCTACACCTTC
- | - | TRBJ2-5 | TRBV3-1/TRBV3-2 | CASSQGPKGVETQYF | TGTGCCAGCAGCCAAGGACCAAAGGGGGTAGAGACCCAGTACTTC
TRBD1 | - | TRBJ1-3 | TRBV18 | CASSPGPGQGNTIYF | TGTGCCAGCTCACCGGGTCCCGGACAGGGCAACACCATATATTTT
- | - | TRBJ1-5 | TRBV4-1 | CASSQVTGPSNQPQHF | TGCGCCAGCAGCCAGGTTACAGGGCCGAGCAATCAGCCCCAGCATTTT
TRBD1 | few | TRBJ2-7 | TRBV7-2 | CASSLSTGMFNEQYF | TGTGCCAGCAGCTTATCGACAGGGATGTTCAACGAGCAGTACTTC
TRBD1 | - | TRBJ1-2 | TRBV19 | CASSTRTGLNYGYTF | TGTGCCAGTAGTACCCGGACAGGCCTTAACTATGGCTACACCTTC
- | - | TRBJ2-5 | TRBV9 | CASSVDMQYQETQYF | TGTGCCAGCAGCGTAGATATGCAGTACCAAGAGACCCAGTACTTC
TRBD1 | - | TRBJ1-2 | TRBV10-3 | CAISRDSAYGYTF | TGTGCCATCAGCAGGGACAGCGCCTATGGCTACACCTTC
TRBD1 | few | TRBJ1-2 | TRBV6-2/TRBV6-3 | CASSVGGQGARGYTF | TGTGCCAGCAGTGTTGGTGGACAGGGGGCAAGAGGCTACACCTTC
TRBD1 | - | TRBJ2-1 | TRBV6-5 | CASSSTGTVNEQFF | TGTGCCAGCAGTTCGACCGGGACAGTCAATGAGCAGTTCTTC
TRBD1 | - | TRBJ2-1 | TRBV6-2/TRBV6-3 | CASSYGTGGSNEQFF | TGTGCCAGCAGTTACGGGACAGGGGGAAGCAATGAGCAGTTCTTC
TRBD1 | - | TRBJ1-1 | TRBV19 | CASSPLGGQGGIQTEAFF | TGTGCCAGTAGTCCCTTGGGGGGACAGGGGGGCATACAGACTGAAGCTTTCTTT
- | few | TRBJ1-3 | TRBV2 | CASSLLSRSSGNTIYF | TGTGCCAGCAGTTTACTCTCACGAAGCTCTGGAAACACCATATATTTT
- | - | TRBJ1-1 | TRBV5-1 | CASSPGENTEAFF | TGCGCCAGCAGCCCCGGAGAGAACACTGAAGCTTTCTTT
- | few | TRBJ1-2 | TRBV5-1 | CASSLEGDYGYTF | TGCGCCAGCAGCTTGGAGGGGGACTATGGCTACACCTTC
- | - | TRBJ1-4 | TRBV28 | CASKMGELFF | TGTGCCAGCAAGATGGGAGAACTGTTTTTT
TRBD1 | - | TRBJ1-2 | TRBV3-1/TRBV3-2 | CASSLLDRGANYGYTF | TGTGCCAGCAGCCTCCTCGACAGGGGTGCTAACTATGGCTACACCTTC
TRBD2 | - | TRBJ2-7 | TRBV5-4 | CASSPSGGQTYEQYF | TGTGCCAGCAGCCCTAGCGGGGGCCAAACCTACGAGCAGTACTTC
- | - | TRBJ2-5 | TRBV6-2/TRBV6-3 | CASSSWREQETQYF | TGTGCCAGCAGTTCTTGGCGGGAACAAGAGACCCAGTACTTC
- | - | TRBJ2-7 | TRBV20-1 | CSASKHSGFYEQYF | TGCAGTGCTAGTAAGCACAGCGGATTCTACGAGCAGTACTTC
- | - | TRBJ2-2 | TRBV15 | CATSRGPAANTGELFF | TGTGCCACCAGCAGAGGGCCAGCGGCGAACACCGGGGAGCTGTTTTTT
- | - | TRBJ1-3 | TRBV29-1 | CSVDAGGNTIYF | TGCAGCGTGGACGCGGGCGGAAACACCATATATTTT
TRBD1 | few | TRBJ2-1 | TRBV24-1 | CATSDWTGAKNSNEQFF | TGTGCCACCAGTGATTGGACAGGGGCCAAGAATTCCAATGAGCAGTTCTTC